Listed below are T cell receptor beta chains from one sample, sequenced in a study of blood T cell repertoires in COVID-19. TCRdb's table, derived via immunoSEQ multiplex PCR, lists solely in-frame clones and lacks some. Among over 100,000 clones listed, roughly nine tenths were seen once. Sequencing input: peripheral blood. Source of these receptors: a man in his forties or fifties with acute or convalescent COVID-19. Each CDR3 is given with its conserved first and last residue. Fields, in order: clone size, V gene, CDR3 protein. Size tells how often a clone was seen (once, few, many) or the class of an expanded clone, and some rows leave it out.

size: once
V: TRBV5-1
CDR3: CASSYGSGVNTEAFF

size: once
V: TRBV5-1
CDR3: CASTKDRGEGGYTF

size: NA
V: TRBV7-2
CDR3: CASSLGGQGSYEQYF

size: few
V: TRBV14
CDR3: CASSPRLAGEGNEQFF

size: NA
V: TRBV24-1
CDR3: CATSDDNRNGYTF

size: NA
V: TRBV30
CDR3: CAGRGGRSGNTIYF

size: NA
V: TRBV10-1
CDR3: CASSVNRGAEQFF

size: NA
V: TRBV3-1/TRBV3-2
CDR3: CASSQGGPEQYF

size: once
V: TRBV19
CDR3: CASSKTTDSGNTIYF

size: NA
V: TRBV19
CDR3: CASSIDGDGYTF

size: NA
V: TRBV3-1/TRBV3-2
CDR3: CASSRRGSYGYTF

size: NA
V: TRBV3-1/TRBV3-2
CDR3: CASSLGESMGYTF

size: NA
V: TRBV7-3
CDR3: CASSPDRAYGTEAFF

size: NA
V: TRBV4-2
CDR3: CASSQAREVLYQETQYF

size: NA
V: TRBV27
CDR3: CASRQWRQSSYEQYF

size: NA
V: TRBV2
CDR3: CASSEEDRLTGYTF

size: NA
V: TRBV18
CDR3: CASSRTGTAITGELFF

size: NA
V: TRBV25-1
CDR3: CASTAGGVTEGGYTF

size: many
V: TRBV7-9
CDR3: CASSSGQGTGNTIYF

size: NA
V: TRBV5-1
CDR3: CASSLRQVNTEAFF

size: NA
V: TRBV2
CDR3: CASKISGEATEAFF

size: NA
V: TRBV6-2/TRBV6-3
CDR3: CASSYLQRTGSGYTF

size: NA
V: TRBV2
CDR3: CASSGTPLITDTQYF

size: NA
V: TRBV5-1
CDR3: CASSRGLAGNNEQFF

size: NA
V: TRBV9
CDR3: CASSVAGGQETQYF

size: NA
V: TRBV25-1
CDR3: CASSAMGTDTQYF

size: NA
V: TRBV24-1
CDR3: CATSDPWDSFYGYTF

size: NA
V: TRBV5-5
CDR3: CASSLVGIAGTEAFF

size: few
V: TRBV11-3
CDR3: CASSSSSTGRAFF

size: NA
V: TRBV19
CDR3: CASSSGGLAGELFF

size: NA
V: TRBV5-1
CDR3: CASRHTTAYNEKLFF

size: NA
V: TRBV30
CDR3: CARQGQGYLNTEAFF

size: once
V: TRBV20-1
CDR3: CSASRDTGYQPQHF

size: once
V: TRBV3-1/TRBV3-2
CDR3: CASSQDGRQGNYGYTF

size: NA
V: TRBV30
CDR3: CAWSVRGAGGNTIYF

size: NA
V: TRBV6-4
CDR3: CASIQGRGELFF

size: NA
V: TRBV18
CDR3: CASSPFLGTGPSKNSPLHF

size: NA
V: TRBV5-3
CDR3: CARSLSGTVLYEQYF

size: NA
V: TRBV10-3
CDR3: CAISVGLADTQYF

size: NA
V: TRBV15
CDR3: CATSRDWAGDHEQYF

size: NA
V: TRBV3-1/TRBV3-2
CDR3: CASSQEVYGGFYNEQFF

size: NA
V: TRBV29-1
CDR3: CSVDDRRYRVETQYF

size: NA
V: TRBV6-5
CDR3: CASSGKRGGELFF

size: few
V: TRBV7-2
CDR3: CASSRRTQRANYGYTF

size: NA
V: TRBV7-8
CDR3: CASSLYIGREGRNIQYF

size: few
V: TRBV10-3
CDR3: CAIGTGGREQYF

size: once
V: TRBV29-1
CDR3: CSGRDRENYGYTF

size: few
V: TRBV30
CDR3: CAWSRGLASRTQYF

size: NA
V: TRBV27
CDR3: CASSLYRLDGYTF

size: NA
V: TRBV6-5
CDR3: CASSQTLHRDQPQHF

size: NA
V: TRBV7-2
CDR3: CASSEGLAGGLDTQYF

size: NA
V: TRBV7-9
CDR3: CASSFRQENGYTF

size: few
V: TRBV4-1
CDR3: CASKTGDTGELFF

size: NA
V: TRBV19
CDR3: CASSTIRDSGQGKGYTF

size: once
V: TRBV9
CDR3: CASSVEAGLETQYF

size: NA
V: TRBV11-2
CDR3: CASSSYDVGGETQYF

size: NA
V: TRBV14
CDR3: CASSQDLDSPLHF